These 20 T cell receptor beta chains originate from one sample sequenced in a study of blood T cell repertoires in COVID-19. Sequencing used immunoSEQ multiplex PCR; TCRdb keeps in-frame clones, though not all of them. The sample has under 140,000 clones, around four fifths seen once. The sample taken for sequencing was peripheral blood. These receptor sequences come from an older woman with acute or convalescent COVID-19.

V and J are TRBV30 and TRBJ2-2, with D tentatively TRBD1 (5 bases). The V gene's germline CDR1 is GTSNPN and CDR2 SVGIG (reference sequence). The V end lost 2 bases, the J end lost 4 bases, and 5 bases lay between the germline ends. This CDR3 has 12 residues. The CDR3 region has the DNA TGTGCCTGGAGTCAGGGCACCGGGGAGCTGTTTTTT. It yields the protein CAWSQGTGELFF.

Only a few counts were recorded for this clone. The germline gene is not matched at one end of the junction; a read error may be the cause. The chain uses TRBV6-1 and TRBJ1-2; 9 bases map to TRBD1. Germline loops: CDR1 MNHNS, CDR2 SASEGT. The CDR3 sequence is 16 residues long. The chain's CDR3 is CASREGQGRSNYGYTF. The CDR3 coding sequence is TGTGCCAGCAGGGAAGGACAGGGGAGGTCAAACTATGGCTACACCTTC.

This clone was detected once. This chain links TRBV30 with TRBJ2-1; D is unresolved. The V and J ends lost 0 bases and 4 bases respectively, with 13 bases between them. The CDR3 runs to 15 residues. Germline V gene data show CDR1 as GTSNPN and CDR2 as SVGIG (reference sequence). The CDR3 nucleotides are TGTGCCTGGAGTGTAGTCTTCGCGGCTTACAATGAGCAGTTCTTC. Its protein is CAWSVVFAAYNEQFF.

The chain combines TRBV7-2 with TRBJ1-1, with 7 bases aligning to TRBD1. The CDR3 contains 15 residues. The V and J ends lost 1 base and 1 base, in that order; junction bases with no gene match: 3. Looked up from germline, CDR1 is SGHTA and CDR2 is FQGNSA. As DNA, the CDR3 is TGTGCCAGCAGCTTAGTACGGGACAGGAACACTGAAGCTTTCTTT. It encodes CASSLVRDRNTEAFF.

The chain is built from TRBV9 and TRBJ1-2; the D gene is possibly TRBD1 (6 bases). Germline loops: CDR1 SGDLS, CDR2 YYNGEE. CDR3 length: 14 residues. Trimming removed 3 bases at V and 4 bases at J, with 13 bases between. CDR3 amino acids: CASSAGDPTYGYTF. The CDR3, as DNA: TGTGCCAGCAGCGCAGGGGACCCTACCTATGGCTACACCTTC.

The V call is TRBV5-4, the J call TRBJ2-2, with 12 bases lining up with TRBD2. The CDR3 totals 16 residues. The trim removed 0 bases at V and 6 bases at J, leaving 3 bases unmatched. CDR1 and CDR2 from the germline V gene are SGHNT and YYREEE (reference sequence). CDR3 loop: CASSLAASGGAGELFF. The DNA of the CDR3 is TGTGCCAGCAGCTTGGCCGCTAGCGGGGGGGCCGGGGAGCTGTTTTTT.

The V gene is TRBV6-5, the J gene TRBJ1-2; TRBD1 might be the D (5 bases). The CDR3 runs to 12 residues. Germline V gene lookup returns CDR1 MNHEY and CDR2 SVGAGI. V dropped 5 bases and J dropped 8 bases, with 12 bases sitting between them. The CDR3 DNA follows: TGTGCCAGCAGTCCAGGGTTTTACGGCTACACCTTC. Translation: CASSPGFYGYTF.

The rearrangement joins TRBV28 to TRBJ1-4; weak D call: TRBD1 (6 bases). CDR3 length: 15 amino acids. CDR1 MDHEN and CDR2 SYDVKM come from the germline V gene. The germline V and J ends were trimmed by 4 bases and 13 bases, with 22 bases remaining between them. The DNA for the CDR3 is TGTGCCAGCAGTTCGCAGGGGCTGGGCGTGTTTAGACTGTTTTTT. Encoded protein: CASSSQGLGVFRLFF.

This sequence joins TRBV27 and TRBJ1-2; 10 bases match TRBD1. Losses at the gene ends were 4 bases for V and 2 bases for J; bases not matched to a gene: 4. Germline CDR1 reads MNHEY; CDR2 reads SMNVEV (reference sequence). The CDR3 consists of 15 residues. Here the CDR3 DNA reads TGTGCCAGCAGTTCCGGGGACAGGGGAAACTATGGCTACACCTTC. This sequence encodes CASSSGDRGNYGYTF.

The chain is built from TRBV7-2 and TRBJ1-1; 8 bases align to TRBD1. Germline CDR1 reads SGHTA; CDR2 reads FQGNSA. Trimming cost V 5 bases and J 5 bases; bases outside gene matches: 7. This CDR3 spans 14 amino acids. CDR3 protein: CASSPQQGVTEAFF. In DNA, the CDR3 is TGTGCCAGCAGCCCCCAACAGGGGGTTACTGAAGCTTTCTTT.

There are a few counts of this clone. This sequence joins TRBV4-2 and TRBJ1-3; TRBD1 might be the D (6 bases). The V and J ends lost 0 bases and 8 bases respectively, with 14 bases between them. Germline V gene lookup returns CDR1 LGHNA and CDR2 YNFKEQ. The CDR3 is made up of 15 amino acids. The CDR3 DNA reads as TGTGCCAGCAGCCAAGATTATAGGGGGACGGACACCATATATTTT. This codes for CASSQDYRGTDTIYF.

The chain recombines TRBV6-5 with TRBJ2-1, with D possibly TRBD1 on 5 matching bases. The CDR3 runs to 14 residues. The V and J ends lost 5 bases and 7 bases respectively, with 15 bases between them. The V gene's germline CDR1 is MNHEY and CDR2 SVGAGI. CDR3 nucleotide sequence: TGTGCCAGCAGTCTCCGACAGACCCGGAATGAGCAGTTCTTC. Translated, it gives CASSLRQTRNEQFF.

The CDR3 protein is CATSRDLGEGRYGYTF. In nucleotides, the CDR3 is TGTGCCACCAGCAGAGATCTGGGGGAGGGCAGGTATGGCTACACCTTC. The chain couples TRBV15 to TRBJ1-2; D is perhaps TRBD1 (5 bases). There are 16 residues in the CDR3. With 0 bases removed from V and 5 bases from J, the gap between germline ends came to 16 bases. The germline V gene encodes CDR1 LNHNV and CDR2 YYDKDF (reference sequence).

The V and J genes are TRBV6-2 or TRBV6-3 and TRBJ2-1; 7 nucleotides match TRBD2. Germline assignment: CDR1 MNHEY and CDR2 SVGEGT. The CDR3 contains 16 residues. V trimming: 7 bases; J trimming: 0 bases; junction bases outside the gene matches: 9. In nucleotides, the CDR3 is TGTGCCAGCACCCCCTGGGGGGGAAGCTCCTACAATGAGCAGTTCTTC. The encoded protein is CASTPWGGSSYNEQFF.

CDR3 residues: CASSTAGTGGAEQFF. As DNA, the CDR3 is TGCGCCAGCAGCACAGCCGGGACAGGGGGCGCTGAGCAGTTCTTC. The gene calls are TRBV5-1 and TRBJ2-1; 12 bases agree with TRBD1. The CDR3 spans 15 residues. Unmatched junction bases numbered 8, after V lost 4 bases and J lost 9 bases. The germline V gene encodes CDR1 SGHRS and CDR2 YFSETQ.

This sequence joins TRBV5-4 and TRBJ2-7; tentatively, D is TRBD1 (6 bases). Trimming stripped 2 bases from V and 4 bases from J, with 10 bases between. The length of the CDR3 is 13 residues. CDR1 is SGHNT, CDR2 YYREEE, per germline (reference sequence). The chain's CDR3 is CASSLFRGYEQYF. CDR3 sequence (DNA): TGTGCCAGCAGCTTATTCAGGGGATACGAGCAGTACTTC.

The sample holds a few counts of this clone. CDR3 residues: CASSLDKNEQFF. CDR3 DNA: TGTGCCAGCAGTCTCGACAAGAATGAGCAGTTCTTC. This chain links TRBV12-3 or TRBV12-4 with TRBJ2-1; unclear D gene. Trimming took 5 bases from V and 7 from J, leaving 9 bases between them. The CDR3 runs to 12 residues.

The sample holds one count of this clone. The V and J genes are TRBV28 and TRBJ1-1; perhaps TRBD1 as D (6 bases). This CDR3 region has 14 residues. The germline gives CDR1 MDHEN, CDR2 SYDVKM. The V end was cut by 7 bases, the J end by 5 bases, with 17 bases between. CDR3 residues: CASTLAGVRTEAFF. For the CDR3, the DNA is TGTGCCAGCACCCTCGCAGGGGTTCGGACTGAAGCTTTCTTT.

CDR3 loop: CASSQVQGSYEQYF. Written as DNA, the CDR3 is TGTGCCAGCAGCCAGGTACAGGGGTCCTACGAGCAGTACTTC. The chain is built from TRBV4-2 and TRBJ2-7; 7 positions match TRBD1. Germline CDR1 and CDR2: LGHNA and YNFKEQ. The CDR3 length is 14 residues. With V trimmed by 3 bases and J by 1 base, 3 bases remained unmatched.

This clone appeared a few times. This rearrangement joins TRBV11-2 to TRBJ2-1; 9 bases map to TRBD2. Germline CDR1 SGHAT, CDR2 FQNNGV. The CDR3 consists of 14 residues. The V and J ends lost 6 bases and 9 bases, in that order; junction bases with no gene match: 9. As DNA, the CDR3 is TGTGCCAGCAGGTTGGTGGCGGGGGGGCCTGAGCAGTTCTTC. This encodes CASRLVAGGPEQFF.